The entry that follows covers one TCR beta chain sequence. Its matching antigen is unknown. This sample was included in a study of beta chain features in type 1 diabetes. Background on the study: Sorted cell examination encompassed around 100,000,000 cells across all samples.

All of the isolated RNA was reverse transcribed, so expressed TCRB transcripts were sequenced. TCRdb's table, derived via immunoSEQ multiplex PCR, lists solely in-frame clones and lacks some. This table holds some 120,000 clones, around 16% found once. CDR1 SGHTA and CDR2 FQGNSA come from the germline V gene. This CDR3 region has 14 residues. Trimming took off 5 bases at V and 2 bases at J, with 13 bases between the two ends. Whole-study findings and limits: TCRB CDR3s were moderately but significantly shorter in Type 1 diabetes patients in all four CD4+ subsets. Researchers could not determine here whether HLA type influences TCRB rearrangement. Patients with type 1 diabetes showed fewer VDJ junction insertions and more deletions.

The source of this sequence is a young man with type 1 diabetes. The sample was central memory CD4+ T cells from blood. The chain has TRBV7-2 and TRBJ2-7; D is possibly TRBD1 or TRBD2 (6 bases each). CDR3: CASSPAGQPYEQYF. In nucleotides, the CDR3 is TGTGCCAGCAGCCCCGCGGGACAACCCTACGAGCAGTACTTC. The entire variable domain, with the rest obtained from reference TRBV7-2 and TRBJ2-7, is as follows: GAGVSQSPSNKVTEKGKDVELRCDPISGHTALYWYRQSLGQGLEFLIYFQGNSAPDKSGLPSDRFSAERTGGSVSTLTIQRTQQEDSAVYLCASSPAGQPYEQYFGPGTRLTVT.